The 22 T cell receptor beta chains below all came from one sample that was sequenced in a study of T cell responses to AZD1222 COVID-19 vaccine. The table came from immunoSEQ multiplex PCR; TCRdb's copy has only in-frame clones and leaves some out. The sample lists under 95,000 clones; 85% to 90% were seen once. Sequences were derived from peripheral blood, sampled 28 days after the second AZD1222 dose. Receptors originate from an adult who received the AZD1222 COVID-19 vaccine.

This rearrangement joins TRBV27 to TRBJ2-7, with TRBD1 matching 7 bases. V trimming: 0 bases; J trimming: 0 bases; junction bases outside the gene matches: 5. The CDR3 runs 16 residues. Germline CDR1 MNHEY, CDR2 SMNVEV (reference sequence). The CDR3 region is CASSLSFGTVSYEQYF. In nucleotides, the CDR3 is TGTGCCAGCAGTTTATCGTTTGGGACAGTCTCCTACGAGCAGTACTTC.

The V gene is TRBV7-3, the J gene TRBJ2-7, with a tentative D call TRBD2 (6 bases). Germline-derived CDR1 and CDR2 are SGHTA and FQGTGA. The V and J ends lost 5 bases and 6 bases respectively, with 11 bases between them. The CDR3 length is 12 residues. The CDR3 DNA reads TGTGCCAGCAGCACCGGGAGTAGCGAGCAGTACTTC. Protein: CASSTGSSEQYF.

This chain uses TRBV6-2 or TRBV6-3 with TRBJ2-7, with TRBD2 matching 11 bases. CDR1 is MNHEY, CDR2 SVGEGT, per germline. V shed 2 bases, J shed 4 bases, and the junction held 4 bases outside the gene matches. The CDR3 loop spans 15 amino acids. The CDR3 protein is CASSYLAGGLYEQYF. CDR3 nucleotides: TGTGCCAGCAGTTACCTAGCGGGGGGTCTTTACGAGCAGTACTTC.

The chain recombines TRBV28 with TRBJ1-2; 8 bases align to TRBD1. The J segment lost 2 bases and the V segment lost 6 bases, leaving 8 bases of the junction unmatched. In germline, CDR1 is MDHEN, CDR2 SYDVKM. The CDR3 consists of 15 residues. CDR3 region: CASRSPGQENYGYTF. CDR3 DNA: TGTGCCAGCAGGTCCCCGGGACAGGAAAACTATGGCTACACCTTC.

The chain couples TRBV20-1 to TRBJ2-5, with 8 bases lining up with TRBD2. The CDR3 is 14 amino acids. Germline V gene sequence: CDR1 DFQATT, CDR2 SNEGSKA (reference sequence). V shed 6 bases, J shed 5 bases, and the junction held 11 bases outside the gene matches. The CDR3 region is CSASKRGREETQYF. The CDR3 DNA reads TGCAGTGCCAGTAAGCGGGGGCGGGAGGAGACCCAGTACTTC.

The chain recombines TRBV13 with TRBJ2-5; weak D call: TRBD2 (7 bases). The CDR3 has 16 residues. Germline CDR1 and CDR2: PRHDT and FYEKMQ (reference sequence). The V gene lost 0 bases and the J gene lost 1 base, with 12 bases spanning the gap. The CDR3 reads CASSLGRGAGQETQYF. As DNA, the CDR3 is TGTGCCAGCAGCTTAGGCCGGGGGGCCGGCCAAGAGACCCAGTACTTC. Full variable domain (remainder filled in from reference TRBV13 and TRBJ2-5): AAGVIQSPRHLIKEKRETATLKCYPIPRHDTVYWYQQGPGQDPQFLISFYEKMQSDKGSIPDRFSAQQFSDYHSELNMSSLELGDSALYFCASSLGRGAGQETQYFGPGTRLLVL.

This clone has just one count. The chain carries TRBV19 and TRBJ1-1; 8 nucleotides align to TRBD1. The CDR3 extends over 16 amino acids. Unmatched junction bases numbered 9, after V lost 3 bases and J lost 3 bases. Germline V gene lookup returns CDR1 LNHDA and CDR2 SQIVND (reference sequence). The CDR3 nucleotides read TGTGCCAGTAGTATTGCCCAGGGGGCGCCGGACACTGAAGCTTTCTTT. This encodes CASSIAQGAPDTEAFF.

CDR3 amino acids: CASSRTSLAGGPADTQYF. DNA for the CDR3: TGCGCCAGCAGCCGGACCTCACTAGCGGGGGGGCCGGCAGATACGCAGTATTTT. This chain joins TRBV5-1 and TRBJ2-3, with 13 bases identical to TRBD2. Looked up from germline, CDR1 is SGHRS and CDR2 is YFSETQ. The V segment lost 4 bases and the J segment 4 bases; nucleotides outside the gene matches: 12. The CDR3 runs to 18 residues.

This clone was recorded a few times. The J gene is TRBJ2-7, the V gene TRBV18, with no clear D. The CDR3 runs 16 residues. Trimming removed 0 bases from V and 0 bases from J, with 12 bases in between. Germline V gives CDR1 KGHSH, CDR2 LQKENI. The CDR3 bases are TGTGCCAGCTCACCACCGGGCAATATTTTCTCCTACGAGCAGTACTTC. Translation: CASSPPGNIFSYEQYF.

This clone was counted once. This chain connects TRBV7-8 to TRBJ2-7; 8 nucleotides line up with TRBD1. The V gene end was trimmed by 3 bases and the J gene end by 0 bases; junction bases not matched to a gene: 7. This CDR3 has 16 amino acids. Looked up from germline, CDR1 is SGHVS and CDR2 is FQNEAQ. CDR3 bases: TGTGCCAGCAGCTTGTCTACGGACAGGGCCTCCTACGAGCAGTACTTC. Protein: CASSLSTDRASYEQYF. The entire variable domain, with the rest obtained from reference TRBV7-8 and TRBJ2-7, is as follows: GAGVSQSPRYKVAKRGQDVALRCDPISGHVSLFWYQQALGQGPEFLTYFQNEAQLDKSGLPSDRFFAERPEGSVSTLKIQRTQQEDSAVYLCASSLSTDRASYEQYFGPGTRLTVT.

The rearrangement links TRBV11-2 to TRBJ2-3; 14 nucleotides line up with TRBD2. From germline, CDR1 is SGHAT and CDR2 FQNNGV. V shed 2 bases, J shed 3 bases, and the junction held 1 base outside the gene matches. This CDR3 comprises 16 residues. The DNA of the CDR3 is TGTGCCAGCAGCTTACGACTAGCGGGGGGGACAGATACGCAGTATTTT. Amino acid sequence: CASSLRLAGGTDTQYF. Drawing the rest from reference TRBV11-2 and TRBJ2-3, the complete variable domain is EAGVAQSPRYKIIEKRQSVAFWCNPISGHATLYWYQQILGQGPKLLIQFQNNGVVDDSQLPKDRFSAERLKGVDSTLKIQPAKLEDSAVYLCASSLRLAGGTDTQYFGPGTRLTVL.

The rearrangement links TRBV4-3 to TRBJ2-2, with 10 bases aligning to TRBD1. Germline-derived CDR1 and CDR2 are LGHNA and YSLEER. The junction had 11 bases not matched to a gene; V was cut back by 3 bases and J by 7 bases. This CDR3 spans 17 amino acids. The CDR3 DNA reads TGCGCCAGCAGCCAGGAAGCCGGGACAGGGGAGGTCGGGGAGCTGTTTTTT. Its translation is CASSQEAGTGEVGELFF.

The chain recombines TRBV27 with TRBJ1-2; tentative D call: TRBD1 (6 bases). This CDR3 spans 14 amino acids. Trimming removed 3 bases at V and 1 base at J, with 9 bases between. Germline assignment: CDR1 MNHEY and CDR2 SMNVEV (reference sequence). The CDR3 bases are TGTGCCAGCAGTTTCCAGGACAGTAACTATGGCTACACCTTC. Translating gives CASSFQDSNYGYTF.

The chain combines TRBV9 with TRBJ1-3; possible D gene TRBD1, 6 bases. Germline V CDR1 and CDR2: SGDLS, YYNGEE. CDR3 size: 14 residues. Between the trimmed V and J ends, which lost 4 bases and 2 bases, there was a span of 10 bases. The CDR3 loop is CASSPGVAGNTIYF. The DNA of the CDR3 is TGTGCCAGCAGCCCAGGGGTGGCTGGAAACACCATATATTTT.

This chain links TRBV11-2 with TRBJ2-1; 9 bases map to TRBD1. Germline CDR1 and CDR2: SGHAT and FQNNGV. This CDR3 is built from 16 residues. V was clipped by 5 bases and J by 8 bases; unmatched bases: 13. In DNA, the CDR3 is TGTGCCAGCAGCCTCGGACAGGGGTTGGGTGGCGATGAGCAGTTCTTC. It translates to CASSLGQGLGGDEQFF.

As concerns this clone: Relative to the germline gene, one junction end is altered; a read error may explain this. The chain uses TRBV19 and TRBJ1-2, with 10 nucleotides matching TRBD1. Germline V gene sequence: CDR1 LNHDA, CDR2 SQIVND (reference sequence). This CDR3 is 14 amino acids long. In nucleotides, the CDR3 is TGTGGCAGTCGGAAGGACAGGGGGAACTATGGCTACACCTTC. Translating it yields CGSRKDRGNYGYTF.

V usage is TRBV6-6 and J usage is TRBJ2-3, with 9 bases that match TRBD1. CDR3 length: 15 residues. Trimming at V came to 5 bases and at J to 2 bases, leaving 5 bases not matched to a gene. The germline V gene encodes CDR1 MNHNY and CDR2 SVGAGI (reference sequence). The CDR3 loop reads CASSTGTGITDTQYF. The CDR3 DNA reads TGTGCCAGCAGTACCGGGACAGGGATCACAGATACGCAGTATTTT.

V gene TRBV19 combines with J gene TRBJ1-1, with D unresolved. Germline assignment: CDR1 LNHDA and CDR2 SQIVND (reference sequence). This CDR3 is built from 13 residues. Between the trimmed V and J ends, which lost 7 bases and 1 base, there was a span of 10 bases. CDR3 DNA: TGTGCCAGTATTGGCAGGCAGAACACTGAAGCTTTCTTT. Translation: CASIGRQNTEAFF.

This clone appeared once. The chain uses TRBV7-2 and TRBJ2-1; D gene uncertain. The germline gives CDR1 SGHTA, CDR2 FQGNSA. V lost 7 bases, J lost 2 bases, and 18 bases lay in between. This CDR3 has 16 residues. For the CDR3, the DNA is TGTGCCAGCACCCAACGCTCGACGGGCACCTACAATGAGCAGTTCTTC. Translating gives CASTQRSTGTYNEQFF. The variable domain in full, completed from reference TRBV7-2 and TRBJ2-1, reads GAGVSQSPSNKVTEKGKDVELRCDPISGHTALYWYRQSLGQGLEFLIYFQGNSAPDKSGLPSDRFSAERTGGSVSTLTIQRTQQEDSAVYLCASTQRSTGTYNEQFFGPGTRLTVL.

The chain recombines TRBV3-1 (or the pseudogene TRBV3-2) with TRBJ1-2, with D perhaps TRBD1 (6 bases). Trimming removed 2 bases from V and 5 bases from J, with 15 bases in between. Germline loops: CDR1 LGHDT, CDR2 YNNKEL (reference sequence). This CDR3 has 15 amino acids. CDR3 sequence: CASSQPGVPPYGYTF. The CDR3 DNA reads TGTGCCAGCAGCCAACCAGGGGTCCCTCCTTATGGCTACACCTTC.

This chain connects TRBV5-6 to TRBJ2-7; maybe TRBD1 (6 bases). CDR1 SGHDT and CDR2 YYEEEE come from the germline V gene. V was shortened by 3 bases and J by 2 bases, with 15 bases between the two germline ends. There are 15 residues in the CDR3. CDR3 sequence reads: CASSYTTGYPYEQYF. The CDR3 bases are TGTGCCAGCAGCTATACTACAGGGTACCCCTACGAGCAGTACTTC.

The chain has TRBV6-5 and TRBJ1-1; tentatively, D is TRBD1 (5 bases). The CDR3 spans 14 residues. CDR1 MNHEY and CDR2 SVGAGI come from the germline V gene. V lost 0 bases and J 5 bases, leaving 10 bases between the germline ends. The CDR3 sequence is CASSYSTGGTEAFF. CDR3 in DNA: TGTGCCAGCAGTTACTCGACCGGGGGGACTGAAGCTTTCTTT.